This T cell receptor (beta chain) was captured by sequencing in a study of beta chain features in type 1 diabetes. Study background: The examined sorted cells totaled under 120 million across samples. Points from the study as a whole: Among type 1 diabetes patients, VDJ junctions had fewer insertions and more deletions. Here, the possible influence of HLA type (on TCRB rearrangement) remained unresolved.

Losses at the gene ends were 4 bases for V and 4 bases for J; bases not matched to a gene: 5. The CDR3 totals 16 residues. Germline V lookup: CDR1 LGHNA, CDR2 YSLEER. Reverse transcribing all isolated RNA meant expressed TCRB transcripts were sequenced. Naive, central memory and regulatory T cell samples produced a mean of roughly 3.9 million reads. Sequenced by immunoSEQ multiplex PCR; TCRdb stores in-frame clones only, minus some. The sample lists hundreds of thousands of clones; less than 15% were seen once. Points on this clone: No antigen is known for it.

The clonotype originates from a man younger than 40 in good health. What was sequenced was central memory CD4+ T cells from blood. The V gene is TRBV4-3, the J gene TRBJ2-2, with TRBD1 matching 11 bases. CDR3 bases: TGCGCCAGCAGCCTGTCCGGGACAGGGGGCACCGGGGAGCTGTTTTTT. Its translation is CASSLSGTGGTGELFF.